This T cell receptor (beta chain) comes out of a study of human CD8 memory T cell subsets (TCRdb year 2020). About the full investigation: TCRbeta repertoires of stem-like (TSTEM), progenitor exhausted-like (TPEX) and effector memory CD8+ T cell subsets were compared to assess their clonal relationships. TCRbeta repertoires were obtained from TSTEM, TPEX and effector memory subsets contributed by each of over 5 donors.

The CDR3, from cysteine to phenylalanine, totals 19 residues. The protein alone is recorded here. Based on the germline V gene (reference sequence), the CDR1 and CDR2 sequences are SEHNR and FQNEAQ. Concerning this clonotype itself: Its target antigen remains unknown.

A Human TCR Profiling Kit was used to prepare UMI-labeled 5' RACE TCRbeta libraries. Every TCRbeta library was prepared in parallel, with the same number of PCR cycles used for all of the libraries. Under the source paper's analysis protocol: Between roughly 2,700 and 18,000 functional CDR3beta clonotypes were contained in each TCRbeta library. MIGEC 1.2.9 was used for UMI extraction and consensus assembly, with at least three reads per UMI being required. In-frame CDR3beta repertoires were extracted with MiXCR 3.0.3. Each sample was downsampled to 42,000 randomly selected UMIs before diversity metrics were calculated in VDJtools 1.2.1. For the top 3,000 clones of each sample pair, the repertoire overlap metrics D, R and F2 were calculated in VDJtools. TCRdb reprocessed the reads and provides one entry for every CDR3 protein sequence; no DNA is given. These V and J calls originate from TCRdb's pipeline instead of the authors' own analysis. The sample table includes about 20,000 distinct CDR3 sequences. The biggest ten clones account for 5.4% of the sample.

Density gradient separation was used to isolate peripheral blood mononuclear cells from buffy coats of healthy donors. The study enriched total CD8+ T cells through negative magnetic separation using EasySep or MojoSort CD8+ T cell isolation kits. For each subset, total RNA was extracted using an RNeasy Mini Kit from duplicate vials of more than 120,000 sorted CD8+ T cells. The PBMCs were used fresh or after being cryopreserved in fetal bovine serum with around 10% DMSO. CD8+ T cell subsets were sorted to purity by fluorescence-activated cell sorting on a FACSAria III. General findings and caveats noted by the study authors: Chao1 estimates suggested greater repertoire diversity in TSTEM than in TPEX subsets, potentially reflecting a broader range of specificities. Clonotypes were shared with effector memory cells by both stem-like subsets, but only minimal overlap was found between TSTEM and TPEX repertoires, suggesting distinct antigen spectra. Only TCRbeta chains were sequenced, and repertoire comparisons were based on several donors, with testing performed by paired t-tests and Bonferroni correction. Normalized Shannon-Wiener diversity was similarly high in the TSTEM and TPEX subsets, while the effector memory subsets were comparatively less diverse.

The sequence derives from a human donor in good health. The V gene is TRBV7-9 and the J gene is TRBJ1-1. What was sequenced was CD8+ T cells from PBMCs. The CDR3 amino acid sequence is: CASSLAQRSATLRRTEAFF.